A selection of T cell receptor beta chains follows, all from one sample in a study of blood T cell repertoires in COVID-19. Assay used: immunoSEQ multiplex PCR; TCRdb lists only in-frame clones, some missing. Of 150,000 to 200,000 clones detected, about 85% appear once; the ten largest clones hold approximately 15%. Sequenced material: peripheral blood. The receptors derive from a woman in her 70s with COVID-19, enrolled during active disease. Each CDR3 is given with its conserved first and last residue.

v_gene,CDR3aa
TRBV7-2,CASSPRVSENIQYF
TRBV11-3,CASSLELGRGLAANTGELFF
TRBV9,CASSGSGTINTEAFF
TRBV4-1,CASSQELGVNTEAFF
TRBV6-2/TRBV6-3,CASSLAGSYNEQFF
TRBV5-4,CASTTSGRVETQYF
TRBV1,CTSSRGTGGYTF
TRBV3-1/TRBV3-2,CASSQVVGVLGGTQYF
TRBV2,CASSEGGPGNQPQHF
TRBV10-3,CAISAVNTEAFF
TRBV3-1/TRBV3-2,CASSQPGIGYTF
TRBV28,CASSFFQAEETQYF
TRBV28,CATGDRLRETQYF
TRBV30,CAWSVAALTEAFF
TRBV11-2,CASSLSAGRRETQYF
TRBV5-4,CASSRTSGSTGELFF
TRBV5-1,CASSLDRDRDTQYF
TRBV9,CASSVPGQGNYGYTF
TRBV6-4,CASSDEARGGTEAFF
TRBV28,CASSFFRATNEKLFF
TRBV9,CASSGRWNTEAFF
TRBV28,CASSKSGGSNQPQHF
TRBV27,CASGYPGQGASGELFF
TRBV5-1,CASSRLGTSGTNTGELFF
TRBV6-5,CASTLDRGPNYGYTF
TRBV4-1,CASSQGQTDQPQHF
TRBV29-1,CSVGTDYSNQPQHF
TRBV7-9,CASSLLGDNNQPQHF
TRBV15,CATSSFSGGELFF
TRBV6-5,CASRRSGANVLTF
TRBV28,CASSQSTDYLRSTF
TRBV19,CATRTGGSYNSPLHF
TRBV6-5,CASSPDRGYGYTF
TRBV9,CASSTRTGANYGYTF
TRBV24-1,CATSDWDSPDEQFF
TRBV6-5,CASSTRTANYGYTF
TRBV19,CASSMNKGGRSYNEQFF
TRBV4-2,CASSQAAGILNGEPQHF
TRBV28,CASVSYVRGQPQHF
TRBV19,CASSIGAAYSNQPQHF
TRBV6-6,CASRVQGNYGYTF
TRBV18,CASSLGTGVGNYGYTF
TRBV7-9,CASSSDSFNSPLHF
TRBV18,CASSPLGPPADTQYF
TRBV5-6,CASSSSAGGTNNQPQHF
TRBV28,CASRGRTGRFYGYTF
TRBV12-3/TRBV12-4,CASMGRGSGYTF
TRBV28,CASSEQNTGELFF
TRBV5-4,CASSSAGLAKNIQYF
TRBV10-3,CAISAQGGQGGSYEQYF
TRBV21-1,CASIRQPGGYGYTF
TRBV6-5,CASSYSRDQPQHF